The present T cell receptor (beta chain) was sequenced within a study of T cell responses to AZD1222 COVID-19 vaccine. Study results and limitations: In all cases, repertoires were sampled only after the peak T cell response.

Profiled with immunoSEQ multiplex PCR; TCRdb holds only in-frame clones, not every one. Here the sample spans roughly 120,000 clones, about 91% being singletons. As concerns this clone: Its antigen is unknown.

The sequenced sample was peripheral blood, obtained 28 days after the second AZD1222 dose. This sequence originates from an adult who received the AZD1222 COVID-19 vaccine.

This chain's CDR3 is CATSQRGGVETQYF. CDR3 nucleotides: TGTGCCACCAGCCAGCGGGGGGGCGTGGAGACCCAGTACTTC. The gene calls are TRBV15 and TRBJ2-5; 10 nucleotides align to TRBD2. V lost 5 bases to trimming and J lost 5 bases; unmatched junction nucleotides: 5. This CDR3 is built from 14 residues. In germline, CDR1 is LNHNV, CDR2 YYDKDF (reference sequence).